Following are 18 T cell receptor beta chains from one sample sequenced in a study of T cells in Graves' hyperthyroidism and ophthalmopathy. Amplified regions were TCR beta CDR3 sequences from RNA transcripts. HTBI primers drove first-round RT-PCR of the TCR CDR3. TCRdb recomputed calls from the multiplex PCR reads with MiXCR, one row per CDR3 protein. The sample has approximately 270,000 distinct CDR3 sequences, 13% to 15% seen once. Sequencing input: blood. The receptors originated from a woman between 40 and 50 years old with Graves' hyperthyroidism that later progressed to Graves' ophthalmopathy.

This clonotype occurred a few times. V and J are TRBV10-3 and TRBJ2-1; no clear D. The CDR3 extends over 12 amino acids. Germline CDR1 is ENHRY and CDR2 is SYGVKD. V was shortened by 3 bases and J by 15 bases, with 15 bases between the two germline ends. DNA of the CDR3: TGTGCCATCAGTGACCTTTTCCGGGTGATGTTCTTC. This sequence encodes CAISDLFRVMFF.

At least ten counts were recorded for this clonotype. The genes are TRBV9 and TRBJ2-7, with 10 bases that match TRBD2. The germline V gene has CDR1 SGDLS and CDR2 YYNGEE. The CDR3 has 15 amino acids. The V gene end was trimmed by 3 bases and the J gene end by 2 bases; junction bases not matched to a gene: 5. CDR3 in amino acids: CASSAAAGGPYEQYF. CDR3 coding DNA: TGTGCCAGCAGCGCGGCAGCGGGAGGGCCCTACGAGCAGTACTTC. The variable domain in full, with the rest retrieved from reference TRBV9 and TRBJ2-7, is DSGVTQTPKHLITATGQRVTLRCSPRSGDLSVYWYQQSLDQGLQFLIQYYNGEERAKGNILERFSAQQFPDLHSELNLSSLELGDSALYFCASSAAAGGPYEQYFGPGTRLTVT.

This clonotype was picked up a small number of times. The chain uses TRBV4-2 and TRBJ2-2; D gene ambiguous. V dropped 3 bases and J dropped 8 bases, with 13 bases sitting between them. The CDR3 has 14 amino acids. Germline V gene lookup returns CDR1 LGHNA and CDR2 YNFKEQ. The CDR3 sequence is CASSHDTLGGELFF. The CDR3 DNA reads TGTGCCAGCAGCCACGACACCCTCGGGGGGGAGCTGTTTTTT.

In this sample, this clonotype turned up a few times. The gene calls are TRBV19 and TRBJ2-3; 7 bases match TRBD2. The CDR3 spans 18 residues. Germline V gene sequence: CDR1 LNHDA, CDR2 SQIVND (reference sequence). Trimming took 0 bases from V and 2 from J; bases not matched to a gene: 11. The CDR3 region is CASSIDPPGLQHTDTQYF. The CDR3, as DNA: TGTGCCAGTAGTATAGACCCCCCGGGACTACAACACACAGATACGCAGTATTTT. Full variable domain (rest looked up from reference TRBV19 and TRBJ2-3): DGGITQSPKYLFRKEGQNVTLSCEQNLNHDAMYWYRQDPGQGLRLIYYSQIVNDFQKGDIAEGYSVSREKKESFPLTVTSAQKNPTAFYLCASSIDPPGLQHTDTQYFGPGTRLTVL.

V gene TRBV7-9 combines with J gene TRBJ1-2, with D uncertain. The length of the CDR3 is 13 residues. Germline CDR1 is SEHNR and CDR2 is FQNEAQ (reference sequence). The V gene lost 5 bases and the J gene lost 3 bases, with 10 bases spanning the gap. The CDR3 DNA reads as TGTGCCAGCAGCCCAGCGTCTGACTATGGCTACACCTTC. This sequence encodes CASSPASDYGYTF.

This clonotype appeared many times. The chain is built from TRBV10-2 and TRBJ2-5; D tentatively fits TRBD1 or TRBD2 (5 bases each). The germline V gene has CDR1 WSHSY and CDR2 SAAADI. Trimming left V 6 bases short and J 7 bases short, with 12 bases between. This CDR3 has 12 residues. The CDR3: CASRPPGTTQYF. The CDR3 DNA is TGCGCCAGCAGACCTCCGGGGACGACCCAGTACTTC.

This clonotype was seen many times. This chain connects TRBV11-3 to TRBJ2-7, with D tentatively TRBD1 (5 bases). Germline assignment: CDR1 SGHNT and CDR2 YENEEA. This CDR3 has 12 amino acids. CDR3: CRGPKPFLEQYF. CDR3 sequence (DNA): TGTAGGGGCCCTAAGCCCTTCTTGGAGCAGTACTTC.

This clonotype was counted at least ten times. The chain employs TRBV19 and TRBJ1-1; TRBD1 matches at 8 bases. J gave up 7 bases and V 7 bases, and 8 bases lay outside the gene matches. This CDR3 contains 13 residues. Germline CDR1 is LNHDA and CDR2 is SQIVND (reference sequence). As DNA, the CDR3 is TGTGCCAGTACCAAAGACAGGGGAGGTGAAGCTTTCTTT. Translating it yields CASTKDRGGEAFF.

This clonotype was seen many times. The CDR3 nucleotides read TGCAGCGTCCCCGGGACAGGGCACACAGATACGCAGTATTTT. It encodes CSVPGTGHTDTQYF. The chain carries TRBV29-1 and TRBJ2-3, with 9 bases identical to TRBD1. The CDR3 is made up of 14 amino acids. V shed 6 bases, J shed 2 bases, and the junction held 6 bases outside the gene matches. Germline CDR1 SQVTM, CDR2 ANQGSEA.

In the case of this clonotype: At one boundary the junction diverges from the germline segment, which might be a read error. The rearrangement uses TRBV5-4 and TRBJ1-2, with TRBD1 as a possible D gene (5 bases). This CDR3 comprises 15 residues. CDR1 and CDR2 from the germline V gene are SGHNT and YYREEE (reference sequence). The CDR3 region is CAGSTPRDTNYGYTF. The CDR3 DNA follows: TGTGCCGGCAGCACCCCCAGGGATACTAACTATGGCTACACCTTC.

This clonotype was detected many times. The J gene is TRBJ2-7, the V gene TRBV10-2, with D maybe TRBD1 (5 bases). Trimming cost V 8 bases and J 6 bases, with 17 bases left between them. The CDR3 contains 13 residues. In germline, CDR1 is WSHSY, CDR2 SAAADI. The chain's CDR3 is CASGAGIETEQYF. The CDR3 region has the DNA TGCGCCAGCGGGGCAGGGATAGAAACCGAGCAGTACTTC.

In nucleotides, the CDR3 is TGTGCCAGCAGCTTGGCGCCGGACAACTACAATGAGCAGTTCTTC. Its translation: CASSLAPDNYNEQFF. V is TRBV5-5 and J is TRBJ2-1, with D possibly TRBD1 on 5 matching bases. The germline gives CDR1 SGHKS, CDR2 YYEKEE (reference sequence). The CDR3 spans 15 residues. V shed 0 bases and J shed 3 bases, with 10 bases lying between them.

This clonotype was picked up many times. This rearrangement joins TRBV19 to TRBJ2-1, with D possibly matching TRBD1 (6 bases). CDR3 length: 14 residues. Trimming left V 6 bases short and J 5 bases short, with 14 bases between. CDR1 and CDR2 (germline): LNHDA, SQIVND (reference sequence). CDR3 region: CASRRGQTDNEQFF. CDR3 bases: TGTGCCAGTAGGCGCGGACAGACAGACAATGAGCAGTTCTTC.

In this sample, this clonotype turned up many times. The chain uses TRBV20-1 and TRBJ2-3; the match to TRBD2 covers 7 bases. Germline CDR1 DFQATT, CDR2 SNEGSKA (reference sequence). V was clipped by 2 bases and J by 1 base; unmatched bases: 6. CDR3 length: 15 residues. CDR3: CSARRTSVGTDTQYF. CDR3 nucleotide sequence: TGCAGTGCTAGACGTACTAGCGTCGGCACAGATACGCAGTATTTT.

CDR3 amino acids: CASTWQRAPRTDTQYF. The CDR3 bases are TGTGCCAGCACCTGGCAGCGGGCCCCCCGCACAGATACGCAGTATTTT. The J gene is TRBJ2-3, the V gene TRBV6-1, with D possibly being TRBD2 (6 bases). CDR1 is MNHNS, CDR2 SASEGT, per germline. The CDR3 has 16 amino acids. The V gene lost 7 bases and the J gene lost 1 base, with 18 bases spanning the gap.

This clonotype has ten or more counts. The chain employs TRBV7-6 and TRBJ2-1; D unclear. Trimming cost V 2 bases and J 8 bases, with 10 bases left between them. The CDR3 length is 13 residues. Per germline, CDR1 SGHVS and CDR2 FNYEAQ. The CDR3 spells CASSLMVFDEQFF. DNA of the CDR3: TGTGCCAGCAGCTTAATGGTTTTTGATGAGCAGTTCTTC.

Regarding this clonotype: A much larger clone differs from this one at a single base, so this may be a read error. This chain connects TRBV10-1 to TRBJ1-4, with a weak D call TRBD1 (5 bases). In germline, CDR1 is WNHNN, CDR2 SYGVQD (reference sequence). The CDR3 spans 17 residues. Trimming left V 1 base short and J 3 bases short, with 15 bases between. CDR3 bases: TGCGCCAGCAGTGAGTACGTGGGACTAACAGCTAATGAAAAACTGTTTTTT. This codes for CASSEYVGLTANEKLFF.

The sample holds many counts of this clonotype. V gene TRBV11-2 combines with J gene TRBJ2-7, with TRBD2 matching 9 bases. The CDR3 loop spans 13 amino acids. The germline CDR1 and CDR2 sequences are SGHAT and FQNNGV. The V gene end was trimmed by 5 bases and the J gene end by 3 bases; junction bases not matched to a gene: 2. The CDR3 DNA reads as TGTGCCAGCAGCCAGACTAGCGGCTACGAGCAGTACTTC. It translates to CASSQTSGYEQYF.